The 27 T cell receptor beta chains in this list originate from one sample, sequenced in a study of blood T cell repertoires in COVID-19. Here immunoSEQ multiplex PCR was the method, and the copy in TCRdb shows in-frame clones only, minus some. The sample gives tens of thousands of clones, roughly 90% of which show up once; roughly 3.5% is in the top ten. Sequenced: peripheral blood. Source of these receptors: a woman in her seventies with acute or convalescent COVID-19.

This clone occurred once. Other DNA variants within this sample encode the same CDR3. V and J are TRBV28 and TRBJ1-4, with 8 bases matching TRBD1. Germline V lookup: CDR1 MDHEN, CDR2 SYDVKM. The trim removed 3 bases at V and 7 bases at J, leaving 7 bases unmatched. The CDR3 runs 15 residues. The CDR3 sequence is CASSFVTGVGEKLFF. CDR3 coding DNA: TGTGCCAGCAGTTTCGTGACAGGGGTCGGTGAAAAACTGTTTTTT.

This clone has more than one count but fewer than ten. The V and J genes are TRBV28 and TRBJ1-6; D is possibly TRBD1 (5 bases). The V gene's germline CDR1 is MDHEN and CDR2 SYDVKM. This CDR3 comprises 14 residues. The V and J ends lost 6 bases and 5 bases respectively, with 11 bases between them. This CDR3 is CASRLGGNNSPLHF. The CDR3 coding sequence is TGTGCCAGCAGACTGGGGGGGAATAATTCACCCCTCCACTTT.

This chain links TRBV19 with TRBJ1-2; D is perhaps TRBD1 (6 bases). CDR1 and CDR2 (germline): LNHDA, SQIVND (reference sequence). Between the trimmed V and J ends, which lost 6 bases and 1 base, there was a span of 12 bases. The CDR3 is made up of 14 amino acids. DNA for the CDR3: TGTGCCAGTAGGCGACAGGAGGTTAACTATGGCTACACCTTC. Its translation: CASRRQEVNYGYTF.

Only one count was recorded for this clone. The chain employs TRBV28 and TRBJ2-6; TRBD1 matches 9 bases. Per germline, CDR1 MDHEN and CDR2 SYDVKM. CDR3 length equals 19 residues. After removal of 6 bases from V and 0 bases from J, the junction contained 12 bases not matched to a gene. The CDR3 sequence is CASRIQGAGAFSGANVLTF. CDR3 bases: TGTGCCAGCAGGATACAGGGGGCGGGTGCCTTCTCTGGGGCCAACGTCCTGACTTTC.

This chain joins TRBV15 and TRBJ2-3; D may be TRBD1 (6 bases). The V end lost 8 bases, the J end lost 3 bases, and 18 bases lay between the germline ends. Germline values: CDR1 LNHNV, CDR2 YYDKDF (reference sequence). The CDR3 consists of 15 residues. The CDR3 is CATSGWGDRTDTQYF. For the CDR3, the DNA is TGTGCCACCTCCGGGTGGGGTGACAGGACAGATACGCAGTATTTT.

This clone appeared a single time. The rearrangement joins TRBV27 to TRBJ1-1; D not resolved. V lost 0 bases to trimming and J lost 2 bases, with 10 bases between them. The CDR3 consists of 15 residues. Germline assignment: CDR1 MNHEY and CDR2 SMNVEV (reference sequence). The CDR3 region is CASSLSVRGNTEAFF. For the CDR3, the DNA is TGTGCCAGCAGTTTATCTGTACGGGGTAACACTGAAGCTTTCTTT.

The rearrangement uses TRBV13 and TRBJ1-1; D is ambiguous. This CDR3 contains 15 residues. Germline CDR1 PRHDT, CDR2 FYEKMQ (reference sequence). V was cut by 1 base and J by 4 bases, with 13 bases left in between. CDR3 bases: TGTGCCAGCAGCTTAGTTGGTCGGGGTACCACTGAAGCTTTCTTT. This codes for CASSLVGRGTTEAFF.

The chain employs TRBV12-3 or TRBV12-4 and TRBJ1-5, with TRBD1 matching 8 bases. The CDR3 loop spans 13 amino acids. The V and J ends lost 3 bases and 7 bases, in that order; junction bases with no gene match: 2. The CDR3 sequence is CASSFTGGQPQHF. As DNA, the CDR3 is TGTGCCAGCAGTTTTACAGGGGGACAGCCCCAGCATTTT.

V is TRBV11-2 and J is TRBJ2-1; 9 nucleotides agree with TRBD2. The ends lost 0 bases at V and 8 bases at J; junction bases unmatched: 11. This CDR3 comprises 17 residues. Germline CDR1 reads SGHAT; CDR2 reads FQNNGV. CDR3 residues: CASSLDIAAGGWYEQFF. CDR3 nucleotides: TGTGCCAGCAGCTTAGATATCGCAGCGGGAGGCTGGTATGAGCAGTTCTTC.

This chain links TRBV5-1 with TRBJ1-6; the D gene is possibly TRBD1 (5 bases). CDR3 size: 15 residues. Germline loops: CDR1 SGHRS, CDR2 YFSETQ. Deletions cut 0 bases from V and 5 bases from J, with 9 bases between. In DNA form, the CDR3 reads TGCGCCAGCAGCTTGGGGGGGACTGATAATTCACCCCTCCACTTT. Its protein is CASSLGGTDNSPLHF.

The chain employs TRBV5-6 and TRBJ1-5; TRBD1 is a possible D gene (5 bases). Trimming took off 4 bases at V and 1 base at J, with 12 bases between the two ends. The CDR3 sequence is 15 residues long. Germline-derived CDR1 and CDR2 are SGHDT and YYEEEE. The CDR3 coding sequence is TGTGCCAGCAGCACCGGGGGGTACAGCAATCAGCCCCAGCATTTT. Residues: CASSTGGYSNQPQHF. The full variable domain, its missing parts supplied by reference TRBV5-6 and TRBJ1-5, is DAGVTQSPTHLIKTRGQQVTLRCSPKSGHDTVSWYQQALGQGPQFIFQYYEEEERQRGNFPDRFSGHQFPNYSSELNVNALLLGDSALYLCASSTGGYSNQPQHFGDGTRLSIL.

This sequence joins TRBV7-9 and TRBJ2-7; no reliable D call. The germline V gene has CDR1 SEHNR and CDR2 FQNEAQ (reference sequence). The V end lost 1 base, the J end lost 6 bases, and 16 bases lay between the germline ends. The length of the CDR3 is 15 residues. This chain's CDR3 is CASSLGLADAAEQYF. The CDR3 nucleotides are TGTGCCAGCAGCTTAGGATTAGCAGATGCGGCCGAGCAGTACTTC.

The chain carries TRBV10-2 and TRBJ1-6, with 8 positions matching TRBD1. The CDR3 totals 18 residues. J lost 9 bases, V lost 6 bases, and 19 bases had no gene match. Germline V CDR1 and CDR2: WSHSY, SAAADI. CDR3 bases: TGCGCCAGCAGCGAATATGGCCTAGGACAGGGCTCGGTTTCACCCCTCCACTTT. Translating gives CASSEYGLGQGSVSPLHF.

This clone was seen just once. The chain combines TRBV28 with TRBJ1-6, with D tentatively TRBD1 (6 bases). V lost 2 bases, J lost 3 bases, and 14 bases lay in between. Germline values: CDR1 MDHEN, CDR2 SYDVKM. The CDR3 spans 17 residues. This chain's CDR3 is CASSLLWGTNYNSPLHF. The CDR3 bases are TGTGCCAGCAGTTTACTTTGGGGGACAAACTATAATTCACCCCTCCACTTT.

This chain links TRBV4-1 with TRBJ1-1; D gene unclear. Trimming stripped 3 bases from V and 10 bases from J, with 15 bases between. Germline V CDR1 and CDR2: MGHRA, YSYEKL. The CDR3 loop spans 13 amino acids. Written as DNA, the CDR3 is TGCGCCAGCAGCCAGGTCCCACTCGGAGGAGCTTTCTTT. It translates to CASSQVPLGGAFF.

The chain recombines TRBV19 with TRBJ2-7, with TRBD1 identical over 10 bases. J lost 6 bases, V lost 3 bases, and 8 bases had no gene match. This CDR3 has 15 amino acids. CDR1 is LNHDA, CDR2 SQIVND, per germline (reference sequence). The CDR3 here is CASSIPRTGGVEQYF. CDR3 bases: TGTGCCAGTAGTATCCCGAGGACAGGGGGAGTCGAGCAGTACTTC.

CDR3 loop: CASSEFQGLVNNYGYTF. In DNA form, the CDR3 reads TGTGCCAGCAGTGAGTTTCAGGGATTAGTCAATAACTATGGCTACACCTTC. V and J are TRBV2 and TRBJ1-2; tentatively, D is TRBD1 (5 bases). The CDR3 spans 17 residues. Trimming removed 3 bases from V and 1 base from J, with 18 bases in between. Germline V gene sequence: CDR1 SNHLY, CDR2 FYNNEI.

The V gene is TRBV5-4, the J gene TRBJ2-3, with 10 bases that match TRBD2. The CDR3 loop spans 16 amino acids. Germline values: CDR1 SGHNT, CDR2 YYREEE (reference sequence). V gave up 4 bases and J gave up 2 bases; unmatched junction bases: 7. CDR3 sequence reads: CASSGELAGYTDTQYF. The CDR3, as DNA: TGTGCCAGCAGCGGGGAACTAGCGGGATACACAGATACGCAGTATTTT.

The chain joins TRBV6-5 to TRBJ1-2; 8 bases line up with TRBD1. Germline V gene data show CDR1 as MNHEY and CDR2 as SVGAGI. This CDR3 is 14 amino acids long. V shed 8 bases and J 3 bases; nucleotides not matched to a gene: 8. As DNA, the CDR3 is TGTGCCAGCCACCTCCCGGGACAGGACTATGGCTACACCTTC. It encodes CASHLPGQDYGYTF.

The chain joins TRBV5-1 to TRBJ1-1; 8 bases are shared with TRBD1. CDR1 SGHRS and CDR2 YFSETQ come from the germline V gene. The V and J ends lost 0 bases and 0 bases, in that order; junction bases with no gene match: 7. CDR3 size: 17 residues. This CDR3 reads CASSLAGQGSMNTEAFF. In DNA, the CDR3 is TGCGCCAGCAGCTTGGCAGGACAGGGTAGCATGAACACTGAAGCTTTCTTT.

This sequence joins TRBV18 and TRBJ1-6; 9 nucleotides align to TRBD1. The CDR3 has 16 residues. With V trimmed by 3 bases and J by 7 bases, 7 bases remained unmatched. From germline, CDR1 is KGHSH and CDR2 LQKENI. The CDR3 loop reads CASSPGRTGVNSPLHF. As DNA, the CDR3 is TGTGCCAGCTCACCCGGGAGGACAGGGGTAAATTCACCCCTCCACTTT.

The chain recombines TRBV5-1 with TRBJ2-2; 8 bases align to TRBD1. Trimming took 4 bases from V and 5 from J; bases not matched to a gene: 7. This CDR3 spans 15 amino acids. Germline V CDR1 and CDR2: SGHRS, YFSETQ. This chain's CDR3 is CASSLMTGETGELFF. The CDR3 region has the DNA TGCGCCAGCAGCCTCATGACAGGGGAGACCGGGGAGCTGTTTTTT.

This chain connects TRBV27 to TRBJ1-2, with 9 bases fitting TRBD1. V shed 6 bases and J 5 bases; nucleotides not matched to a gene: 1. The CDR3 sequence is 12 residues long. CDR1 and CDR2 (germline): MNHEY, SMNVEV (reference sequence). The CDR3 spells CASRGTGYGYTF. CDR3 in DNA: TGTGCCAGCAGGGGGACAGGGTATGGCTACACCTTC.

The chain is built from TRBV28 and TRBJ2-3, with 7 bases fitting TRBD2. The CDR3 has 14 amino acids. Germline assignment: CDR1 MDHEN and CDR2 SYDVKM. Losses at the gene ends were 6 bases for V and 3 bases for J; bases not matched to a gene: 6. The CDR3 DNA sequence: TGTGCCAGCAGAGCCCAGGGAGGGACAGATACGCAGTATTTT. Its protein product is CASRAQGGTDTQYF. The variable domain in full, with the rest retrieved from reference TRBV28 and TRBJ2-3, is DVKVTQSSRYLVKRTGEKVFLECVQDMDHENMFWYRQDPGLGLRLIYFSYDVKMKEKGDIPEGYSVSREKKERFSLILESASTNQTSMYLCASRAQGGTDTQYFGPGTRLTVL.

J is TRBJ2-5 and V is TRBV5-1; 7 bases match TRBD2. Germline trimming cut 3 bases from V and 5 bases from J; bases unmatched to any gene: 1. Germline assignment: CDR1 SGHRS and CDR2 YFSETQ. The CDR3 sequence is 12 residues long. The CDR3 nucleotides are TGCGCCAGCAGCTGGGAGGGTGAGACCCAGTACTTC. Its translation: CASSWEGETQYF.

V gene TRBV3-1 (or the pseudogene TRBV3-2) combines with J gene TRBJ2-3, with 13 bases fitting TRBD2. CDR3 length equals 17 residues. CDR1 LGHDT and CDR2 YNNKEL come from the germline V gene (reference sequence). V lost 2 bases to trimming and J lost 5 bases; unmatched junction nucleotides: 7. The CDR3 DNA follows: TGTGCCAGCAGCCAACAACTAGCGGGAGGGGGCGGAGATACGCAGTATTTT. Its translation: CASSQQLAGGGGDTQYF.

The V gene is TRBV6-5, the J gene TRBJ1-2; no clear D gene. The CDR3 loop spans 11 amino acids. The V gene's germline CDR1 is MNHEY and CDR2 SVGAGI. V dropped 5 bases and J dropped 9 bases, with 10 bases sitting between them. CDR3 DNA sequence: TGTGCCAGCAGTATGAGGGAACGCTACACCTTC. It codes for CASSMRERYTF.